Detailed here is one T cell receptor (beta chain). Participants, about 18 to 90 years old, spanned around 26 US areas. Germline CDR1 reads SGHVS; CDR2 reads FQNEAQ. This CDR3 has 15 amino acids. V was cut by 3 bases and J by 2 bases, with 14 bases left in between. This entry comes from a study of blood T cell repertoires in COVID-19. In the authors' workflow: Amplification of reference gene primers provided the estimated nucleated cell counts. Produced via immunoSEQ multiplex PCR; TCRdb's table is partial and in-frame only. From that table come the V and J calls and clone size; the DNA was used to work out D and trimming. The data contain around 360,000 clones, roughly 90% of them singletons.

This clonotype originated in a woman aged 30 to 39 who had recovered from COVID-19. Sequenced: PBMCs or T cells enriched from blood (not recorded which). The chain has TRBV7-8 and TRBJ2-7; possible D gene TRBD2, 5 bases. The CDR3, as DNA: TGTGCCAGCAGCTTCGGGTCTAGCAGGACCTACGAGCAGTACTTC. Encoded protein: CASSFGSSRTYEQYF.